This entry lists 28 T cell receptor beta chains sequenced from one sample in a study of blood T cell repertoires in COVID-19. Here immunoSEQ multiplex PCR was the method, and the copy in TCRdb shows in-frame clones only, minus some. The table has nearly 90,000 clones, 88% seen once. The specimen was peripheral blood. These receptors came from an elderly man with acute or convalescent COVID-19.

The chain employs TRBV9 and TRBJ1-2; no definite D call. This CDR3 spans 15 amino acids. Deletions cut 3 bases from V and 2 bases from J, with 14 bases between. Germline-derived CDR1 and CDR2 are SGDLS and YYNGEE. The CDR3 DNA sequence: TGTGCCAGCAGCGCGGCCGGCACGACAAACTATGGCTACACCTTC. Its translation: CASSAAGTTNYGYTF.

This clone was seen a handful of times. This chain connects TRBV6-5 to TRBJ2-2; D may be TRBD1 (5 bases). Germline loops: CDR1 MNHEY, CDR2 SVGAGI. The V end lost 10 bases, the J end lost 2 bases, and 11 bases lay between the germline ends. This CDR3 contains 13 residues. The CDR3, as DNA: TGTGCCACTTCCAGGGTAAACACCGGGGAGCTGTTTTTT. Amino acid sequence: CATSRVNTGELFF.

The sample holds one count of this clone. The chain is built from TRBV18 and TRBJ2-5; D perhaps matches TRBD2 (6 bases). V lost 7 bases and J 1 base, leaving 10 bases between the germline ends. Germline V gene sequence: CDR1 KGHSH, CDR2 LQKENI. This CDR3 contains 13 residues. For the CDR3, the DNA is TGTGCCAGCTTCCGGGACTTCCAAGAGACCCAGTACTTC. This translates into CASFRDFQETQYF.

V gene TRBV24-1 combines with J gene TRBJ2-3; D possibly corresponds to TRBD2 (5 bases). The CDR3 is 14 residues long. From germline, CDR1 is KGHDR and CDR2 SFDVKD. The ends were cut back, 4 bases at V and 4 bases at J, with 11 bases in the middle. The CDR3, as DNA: TGTGCCACCAGTGACGACTATAACGCAGATACGCAGTATTTT. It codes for CATSDDYNADTQYF.

CDR3 sequence (DNA): TGTGCCAGCAGCTTACACATTAATTCACCCCTCCACTTT. This codes for CASSLHINSPLHF. The chain has TRBV11-2 and TRBJ1-6, with D hard to call. The CDR3 is made up of 13 amino acids. The ends were cut back, 2 bases at V and 6 bases at J, with 5 bases in the middle. The V gene's germline CDR1 is SGHAT and CDR2 FQNNGV. Looking up the rest from reference TRBV11-2 and TRBJ1-6 gives the full variable domain: EAGVAQSPRYKIIEKRQSVAFWCNPISGHATLYWYQQILGQGPKLLIQFQNNGVVDDSQLPKDRFSAERLKGVDSTLKIQPAKLEDSAVYLCASSLHINSPLHFGNGTRLTVT.

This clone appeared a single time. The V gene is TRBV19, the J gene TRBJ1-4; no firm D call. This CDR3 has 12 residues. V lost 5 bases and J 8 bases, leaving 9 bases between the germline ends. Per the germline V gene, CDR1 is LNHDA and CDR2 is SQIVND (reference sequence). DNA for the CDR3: TGTGCCAGTAGTCTCCTCGGGGAAAAACTGTTTTTT. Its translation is CASSLLGEKLFF.

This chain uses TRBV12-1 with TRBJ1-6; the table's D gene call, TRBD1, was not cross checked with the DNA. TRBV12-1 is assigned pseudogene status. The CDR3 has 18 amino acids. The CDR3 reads CASSSYRERKKGYSPLHF. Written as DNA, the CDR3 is TGTGCCAGCAGCTCATACAGGGAGAGAAAAAAGGGGTATTCACCCCTCCACTTT.

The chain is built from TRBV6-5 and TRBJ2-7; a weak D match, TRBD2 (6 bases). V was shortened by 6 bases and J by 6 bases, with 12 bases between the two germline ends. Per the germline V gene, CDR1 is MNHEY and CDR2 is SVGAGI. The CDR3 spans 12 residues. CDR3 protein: CASSRLGGEQYF. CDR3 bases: TGTGCCAGCAGCCGACTAGGAGGCGAGCAGTACTTC.

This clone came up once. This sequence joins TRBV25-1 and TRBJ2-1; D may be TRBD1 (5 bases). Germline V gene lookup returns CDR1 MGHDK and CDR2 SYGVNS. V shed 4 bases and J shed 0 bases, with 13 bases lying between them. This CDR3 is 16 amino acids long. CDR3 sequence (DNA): TGTGCCAGCAGTGCAAGGGGCCTCAGCTCCTACAATGAGCAGTTCTTC. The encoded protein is CASSARGLSSYNEQFF.

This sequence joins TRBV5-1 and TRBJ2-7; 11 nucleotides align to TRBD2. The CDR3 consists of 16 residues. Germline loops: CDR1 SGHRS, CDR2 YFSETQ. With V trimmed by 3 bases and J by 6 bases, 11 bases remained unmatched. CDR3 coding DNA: TGCGCCAGCAGCTCCACGCTACTAGCGGGAGTCTCCGAGCAGTACTTC. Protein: CASSSTLLAGVSEQYF.

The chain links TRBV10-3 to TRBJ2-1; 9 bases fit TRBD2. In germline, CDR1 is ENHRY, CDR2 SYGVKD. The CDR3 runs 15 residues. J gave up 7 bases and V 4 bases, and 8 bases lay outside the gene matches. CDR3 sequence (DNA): TGTGCCATCAGTGGCGGGGGGGCCGATATGAATGAGCAGTTCTTC. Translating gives CAISGGGADMNEQFF.

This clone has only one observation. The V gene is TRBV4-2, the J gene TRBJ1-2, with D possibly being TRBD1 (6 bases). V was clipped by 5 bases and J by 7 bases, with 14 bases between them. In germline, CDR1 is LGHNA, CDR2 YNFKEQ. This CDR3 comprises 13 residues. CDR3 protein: CASSEGGGVGYTF. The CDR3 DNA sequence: TGTGCCAGCAGCGAAGGAGGGGGTGTTGGCTACACCTTC.

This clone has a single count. Here the CDR3 reads CASSPRDNYEQYF. The CDR3 nucleotides are TGTGCCAGCTCACCACGGGACAACTACGAGCAGTACTTC. The genes are TRBV18 and TRBJ2-7, with TRBD1 as a possible D gene (6 bases). The CDR3 totals 13 residues. Deletions cut 1 base from V and 3 bases from J, with 7 bases between. Germline V gene data show CDR1 as KGHSH and CDR2 as LQKENI.

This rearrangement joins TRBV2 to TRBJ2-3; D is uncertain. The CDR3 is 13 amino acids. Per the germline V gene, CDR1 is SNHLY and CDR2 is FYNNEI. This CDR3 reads CATKPHLTDTQYF. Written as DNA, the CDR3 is TGTGCAACCAAACCACATCTCACAGATACGCAGTATTTT. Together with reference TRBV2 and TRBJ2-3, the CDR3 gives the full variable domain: EPEVTQTPSHQVTQMGQEVILRCVPISNHLYFYWYRQILGQKVEFLVSFYNNEISEKSEIFDDQFSVERPDGSNFTLKIRSTKLEDSAMYFCATKPHLTDTQYFGPGTRLTVL.

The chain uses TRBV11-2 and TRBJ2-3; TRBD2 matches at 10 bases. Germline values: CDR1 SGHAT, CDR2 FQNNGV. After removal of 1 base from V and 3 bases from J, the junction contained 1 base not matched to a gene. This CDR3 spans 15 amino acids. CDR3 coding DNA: TGTGCCAGCAGCTTAGGTAGCGGGAGGACAGATACGCAGTATTTT. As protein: CASSLGSGRTDTQYF.

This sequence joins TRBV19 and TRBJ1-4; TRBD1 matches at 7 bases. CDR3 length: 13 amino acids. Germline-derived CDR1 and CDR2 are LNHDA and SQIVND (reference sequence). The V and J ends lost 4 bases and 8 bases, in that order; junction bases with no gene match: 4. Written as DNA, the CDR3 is TGTGCCAGTAGTACTCCGGGACAGGAAAAACTGTTTTTT. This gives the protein CASSTPGQEKLFF.

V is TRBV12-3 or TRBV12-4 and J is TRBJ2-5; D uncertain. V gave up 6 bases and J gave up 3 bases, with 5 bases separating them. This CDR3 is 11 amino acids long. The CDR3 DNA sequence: TGTGCCAGCAGCCGGGAAGAGACCCAGTACTTC. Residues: CASSREETQYF.

CDR3 sequence reads: CASSSSASPTGELFF. The CDR3 DNA sequence: TGTGCCAGCAGCTCTAGCGCGTCCCCCACCGGGGAGCTGTTTTTT. The genes are TRBV7-3 and TRBJ2-2, with D possibly matching TRBD2 (6 bases). Trimming cost V 4 bases and J 4 bases, with 13 bases left between them. The germline V gene has CDR1 SGHTA and CDR2 FQGTGA. CDR3 length: 15 residues.

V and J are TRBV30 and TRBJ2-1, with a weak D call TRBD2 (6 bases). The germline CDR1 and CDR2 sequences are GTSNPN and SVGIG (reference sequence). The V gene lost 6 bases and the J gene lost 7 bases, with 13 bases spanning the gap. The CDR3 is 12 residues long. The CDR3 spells CACGAGRNEQFF. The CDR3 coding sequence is TGTGCCTGCGGAGCGGGTAGGAATGAGCAGTTCTTC.

In DNA form, the CDR3 reads TGTGCCAGCAGTATAGTCCCGGCAGATACGCAGTATTTT. Protein: CASSIVPADTQYF. The rearrangement joins TRBV6-5 to TRBJ2-3; D call uncertain. CDR1 and CDR2 (germline): MNHEY, SVGAGI. The CDR3 consists of 13 residues. V lost 5 bases, J lost 4 bases, and 10 bases lay in between.

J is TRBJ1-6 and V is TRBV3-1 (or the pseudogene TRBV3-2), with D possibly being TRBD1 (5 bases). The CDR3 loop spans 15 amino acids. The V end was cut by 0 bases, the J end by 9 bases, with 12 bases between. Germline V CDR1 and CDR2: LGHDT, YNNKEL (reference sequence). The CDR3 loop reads CASSQELGRGSPLHF. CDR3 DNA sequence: TGTGCCAGCAGCCAAGAACTGGGGAGGGGTTCACCCCTCCACTTT.

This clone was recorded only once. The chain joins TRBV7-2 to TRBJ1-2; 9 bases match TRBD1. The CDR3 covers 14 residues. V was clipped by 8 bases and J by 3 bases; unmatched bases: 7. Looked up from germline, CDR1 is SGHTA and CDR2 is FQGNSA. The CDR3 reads CASVMTGGDYGYTF. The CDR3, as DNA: TGTGCCAGCGTCATGACAGGGGGTGACTATGGCTACACCTTC.

DNA for the CDR3: TGTGCCAGCAGCTTAGAACCCTTTCTCGGGTTTGGCACCGGGGAGCTGTTTTTT. Translated, it gives CASSLEPFLGFGTGELFF. The chain couples TRBV11-2 to TRBJ2-2, with D hard to call. Trimming stripped 0 bases from V and 4 bases from J, with 18 bases between. The CDR3 has 18 amino acids. Germline CDR1 and CDR2: SGHAT and FQNNGV. Variable domain in full (rest from reference TRBV11-2 and TRBJ2-2): EAGVAQSPRYKIIEKRQSVAFWCNPISGHATLYWYQQILGQGPKLLIQFQNNGVVDDSQLPKDRFSAERLKGVDSTLKIQPAKLEDSAVYLCASSLEPFLGFGTGELFFGEGSRLTVL.

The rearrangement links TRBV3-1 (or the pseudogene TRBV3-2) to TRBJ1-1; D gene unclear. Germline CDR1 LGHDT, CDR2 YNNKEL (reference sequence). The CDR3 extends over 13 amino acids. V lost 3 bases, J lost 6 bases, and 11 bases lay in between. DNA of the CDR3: TGTGCCAGCAGCCACCTCGGGGATTCTGAAGCTTTCTTT. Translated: CASSHLGDSEAFF.

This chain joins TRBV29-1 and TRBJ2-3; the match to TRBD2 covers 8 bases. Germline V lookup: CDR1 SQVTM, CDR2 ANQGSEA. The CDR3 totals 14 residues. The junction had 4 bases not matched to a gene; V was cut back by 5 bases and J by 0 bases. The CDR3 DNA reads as TGCAGCGTTCCTTTAGCGGGAAGCACAGATACGCAGTATTTT. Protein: CSVPLAGSTDTQYF.

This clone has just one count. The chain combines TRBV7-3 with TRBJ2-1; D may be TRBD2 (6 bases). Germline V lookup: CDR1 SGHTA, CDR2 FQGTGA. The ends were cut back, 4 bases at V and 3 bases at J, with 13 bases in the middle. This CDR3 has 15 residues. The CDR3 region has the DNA TGTGCCAGCAGCTCGTTCGGGGGAGTCTACAATGAGCAGTTCTTC. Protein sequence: CASSSFGGVYNEQFF.

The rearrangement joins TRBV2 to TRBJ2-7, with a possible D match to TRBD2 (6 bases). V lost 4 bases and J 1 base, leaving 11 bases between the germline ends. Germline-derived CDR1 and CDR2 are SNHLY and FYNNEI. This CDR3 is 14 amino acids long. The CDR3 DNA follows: TGTGCCAGCAGTGCGGTCGGGGGATCCTACGAGCAGTACTTC. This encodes CASSAVGGSYEQYF.

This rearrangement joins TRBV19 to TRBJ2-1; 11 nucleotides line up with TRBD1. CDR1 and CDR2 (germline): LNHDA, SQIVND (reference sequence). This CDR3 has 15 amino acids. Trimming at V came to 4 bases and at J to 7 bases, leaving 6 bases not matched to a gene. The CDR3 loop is CASSSGQGAPNEQFF. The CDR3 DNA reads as TGTGCCAGTAGTAGTGGACAGGGGGCGCCGAATGAGCAGTTCTTC.